The 5 T cell receptor beta chains in this list originate from one sample, sequenced in a study of T cell clonotyping in hematopoietic cell transplantation. The time point: recipient sample about 28 days before transplant, after cytoreduction. Generated by immunoSEQ multiplex PCR, the TCRdb table keeps only in-frame clones and is missing some. The sample holds 25,000 to 35,000 clones, just over 90% seen once. The source was peripheral blood mononuclear cells, collected before stem cell transplant. These receptors were collected from a man aged 45-65 years with acute myeloid leukemia. Some clones in this sample may be carry-over from other donors' samples.

The chain uses TRBV4-1 and TRBJ2-6; D not resolved. V was clipped by 2 bases and J by 0 bases, with 11 bases between them. This CDR3 region has 17 residues. Germline lookup yields CDR1 MGHRA and CDR2 YSYEKL. The CDR3 bases are TGCGCCAGCAGCCAATTGCCCGGCCCCTCTGGGGCCAACGTCCTGACTTTC. Encoded protein: CASSQLPGPSGANVLTF.

The chain combines TRBV9 with TRBJ1-1; D remains unclear. Germline V gene sequence: CDR1 SGDLS, CDR2 YYNGEE. Trimming shortened V by 0 bases and J by 3 bases, and 6 bases separated the two germline ends. This CDR3 region has 13 residues. Here the CDR3 reads CASSVGVYTEAFF. For the CDR3, the DNA is TGTGCCAGCAGCGTAGGGGTCTACACTGAAGCTTTCTTT.

This clone was counted a single time. V and J are TRBV6-4 and TRBJ1-5; D is unresolved. Trimming cost V 6 bases and J 9 bases, with 21 bases left between them. The CDR3 spans 15 residues. Per the germline V gene, CDR1 is MRHNA and CDR2 is SNTAGT. CDR3 sequence: CASRVTRQPRGPQHF. CDR3 coding DNA: TGTGCCAGCAGGGTCACTAGGCAACCGCGCGGGCCCCAGCATTTT.

This clone was observed a single time. The chain has TRBV7-9 and TRBJ2-5; possibly TRBD2 for D (6 bases). The CDR3 extends over 16 amino acids. V shed 3 bases and J shed 0 bases, with 14 bases lying between them. Germline V CDR1 and CDR2: SEHNR, FQNEAQ (reference sequence). DNA of the CDR3: TGTGCCAGCAGCTTGGGGGGAACACATAACCAAGAGACCCAGTACTTC. This gives the protein CASSLGGTHNQETQYF. Full variable domain (remainder filled in from reference TRBV7-9 and TRBJ2-5): DTGVSQNPRHKITKRGQNVTFRCDPISEHNRLYWYRQTLGQGPEFLTYFQNEAQLEKSRLLSDRFSAERPKGSFSTLEIQRTEQGDSAMYLCASSLGGTHNQETQYFGPGTRLLVL.

The rearrangement uses TRBV5-6 and TRBJ1-2; D remains ambiguous. The CDR3 consists of 11 residues. Germline values: CDR1 SGHDT, CDR2 YYEEEE. The V gene lost 4 bases and the J gene lost 4 bases, with 5 bases spanning the gap. CDR3 region: CASSLGYGYTF. CDR3 nucleotides: TGTGCCAGCAGCCTAGGCTATGGCTACACCTTC.